Listed here are 5 T cell receptor beta chains from one sample, sequenced in a study of spatial heterogeneity in lung cancer. Time point indicated: sample taken at primary tumor resection. The authors sequenced whole RNA from tumor, nontumor lung or frozen PBMC without sorting. TCRdb passed the 5' RACE reads through MiXCR, listing each CDR3 protein once. Among under 75,000 distinct CDR3 sequences listed, about an eighth were seen once. Sequencing used PBMCs, obtained at surgery. These receptors came from a male donor with early-stage non-small cell lung cancer.

This clonotype was picked up many times. The V gene is TRBV9, the J gene TRBJ2-1; D ambiguous. The V and J ends lost 0 bases and 4 bases respectively, with 11 bases between them. Germline-derived CDR1 and CDR2 are SGDLS and YYNGEE. CDR3 length: 15 amino acids. This chain's CDR3 is CASSVGRLSYNEQFF. The DNA of the CDR3 is TGTGCCAGCAGCGTAGGTCGCCTCTCATACAATGAGCAGTTCTTC.

This clonotype has a count of ten or more. The gene calls are TRBV2 and TRBJ2-6, with TRBD2 identical over 14 bases. Germline CDR1 SNHLY, CDR2 FYNNEI. V trimming: 6 bases; J trimming: 2 bases; junction bases outside the gene matches: 6. CDR3 length: 18 amino acids. The CDR3 region has the DNA TGTGCCAGCAGGATCACGACTAGCGGGAGGGCTGGGGCCAACGTCCTGACTTTC. As protein: CASRITTSGRAGANVLTF.

This clonotype turned up a few times. The chain employs TRBV11-2 and TRBJ2-5; maybe TRBD2 (6 bases). The length of the CDR3 is 17 residues. V gave up 2 bases and J gave up 1 base, with 17 bases separating them. CDR1 is SGHAT, CDR2 FQNNGV, per germline. Written as DNA, the CDR3 is TGTGCCAGCAGCTTAAGGGTGGAATCGGGACTCCAAGAGACCCAGTACTTC. As protein: CASSLRVESGLQETQYF.

This clonotype was observed many times. The chain carries TRBV6-1 and TRBJ1-5; a weak D match, TRBD1 (6 bases). This CDR3 comprises 15 residues. Deletions cut 5 bases from V and 1 base from J, with 12 bases between. Germline loops: CDR1 MNHNS, CDR2 SASEGT. The CDR3 loop is CASSLTGPSNQPQHF. The CDR3 DNA is TGTGCCAGCAGTCTTACAGGGCCCAGCAATCAGCCCCAGCATTTT.

This clonotype has a handful of counts. J is TRBJ2-7 and V is TRBV10-3; D possibly corresponds to TRBD1 (6 bases). The germline V gene has CDR1 ENHRY and CDR2 SYGVKD. V was shortened by 3 bases and J by 1 base, with 13 bases between the two germline ends. The CDR3 is 15 residues long. The CDR3 sequence is CAISDQLTGSYEQYF. CDR3 sequence (DNA): TGTGCCATCAGTGACCAACTAACAGGGTCCTACGAGCAGTACTTC.